The 26 T cell receptor beta chains given below trace back to one sample, sequenced in a study of T cells in Graves' hyperthyroidism and ophthalmopathy. Amplified regions were TCR beta CDR3 sequences from RNA transcripts. TCR CDR3 underwent first-round RT-PCR with the HTBI primer set. TCRdb analysed the multiplex PCR reads with MiXCR anew, one entry per CDR3 protein. The sample holds about 350,000 distinct CDR3 sequences, roughly 13% seen once. The sample was blood. The receptors originated from a woman between 25 and 40 years old with Graves' hyperthyroidism.

This clonotype was recorded at least ten times. DNA for the CDR3: TGTGCCAGCAGATTCTTAAGCGGGAGCACAGATACGCAGTATTTT. It translates to CASRFLSGSTDTQYF. V gene TRBV28 combines with J gene TRBJ2-3; possible D gene TRBD2, 6 bases. Trimming removed 6 bases from V and 0 bases from J, with 13 bases in between. The germline CDR1 and CDR2 sequences are MDHEN and SYDVKM. The CDR3 is 15 residues long.

In its sample, this clonotype was seen many times. The chain is built from TRBV9 and TRBJ2-7, with 7 positions matching TRBD2. Germline assignment: CDR1 SGDLS and CDR2 YYNGEE. The V and J ends lost 0 bases and 3 bases, in that order; junction bases with no gene match: 3. This CDR3 is built from 14 residues. CDR3 region: CASSVDGRSYEQYF. The CDR3 DNA reads TGTGCCAGCAGCGTAGACGGGAGGAGCTACGAGCAGTACTTC.

This clonotype was found a few times. The rearrangement uses TRBV7-9 and TRBJ2-7; the D gene is possibly TRBD1 (6 bases). Germline V gene lookup returns CDR1 SEHNR and CDR2 FQNEAQ (reference sequence). The V and J ends lost 7 bases and 6 bases respectively, with 16 bases between them. The CDR3 extends over 13 amino acids. This chain's CDR3 is CASTPSGGLEQYF. The DNA for the CDR3 is TGTGCCAGCACCCCTAGTGGGGGCCTCGAGCAGTACTTC.

This clonotype was picked up many times. The V and J genes are TRBV5-6 and TRBJ2-2; D is perhaps TRBD1 or TRBD2 (5 bases each). This CDR3 has 16 residues. Deletions cut 4 bases from V and 3 bases from J, with 16 bases between. The germline V gene encodes CDR1 SGHDT and CDR2 YYEEEE. The CDR3 DNA reads as TGTGCCAGCAGCCGCAGGGTAATGGGAGACACCGGGGAGCTGTTTTTT. Its translation is CASSRRVMGDTGELFF.

This clonotype has at least ten counts. The chain links TRBV7-2 to TRBJ2-3; D is ambiguous. The germline V and J ends were trimmed by 2 bases and 4 bases, with 4 bases remaining between them. Germline CDR1 SGHTA, CDR2 FQGNSA. This CDR3 has 12 amino acids. The CDR3 DNA follows: TGTGCCAGCAGCTTAAATGCAGATACGCAGTATTTT. Protein sequence: CASSLNADTQYF.

This clonotype was picked up many times. The genes are TRBV5-1 and TRBJ2-2; 8 bases fit TRBD2. The CDR3 sequence is 15 residues long. The V gene's germline CDR1 is SGHRS and CDR2 YFSETQ. After removal of 2 bases from V and 3 bases from J, the junction contained 3 bases not matched to a gene. The chain's CDR3 is CASSFLSGDTGELFF. The CDR3, as DNA: TGCGCCAGCAGCTTTCTTAGCGGGGACACCGGGGAGCTGTTTTTT.

This clonotype was seen at least ten times. The chain joins TRBV10-2 to TRBJ2-3; 7 bases fit TRBD2. Germline V gives CDR1 WSHSY, CDR2 SAAADI. The CDR3 is 14 amino acids. V lost 7 bases to trimming and J lost 3 bases; unmatched junction nucleotides: 7. The chain's CDR3 is CASTRERRTDTQYF. As DNA, the CDR3 is TGCGCCAGCACGCGGGAGCGGAGAACAGATACGCAGTATTTT.

This chain connects TRBV7-2 to TRBJ2-1; the D gene is possibly TRBD2 (6 bases). Germline-derived CDR1 and CDR2 are SGHTA and FQGNSA. This CDR3 has 15 residues. V was trimmed by 8 bases and J by 2 bases, leaving 16 bases between them. The CDR3 loop is CASGVGGVAYNEQFF. CDR3 nucleotide sequence: TGTGCCAGCGGAGTGGGGGGAGTTGCCTACAATGAGCAGTTCTTC.

This clonotype was seen ten or more times. The chain combines TRBV27 with TRBJ2-5, with D possibly TRBD1 on 8 matching bases. Germline V gene sequence: CDR1 MNHEY, CDR2 SMNVEV (reference sequence). This CDR3 has 15 residues. Trimming removed 6 bases from V and 4 bases from J, with 18 bases in between. The CDR3 sequence is CASRFTGGGSETQYF. CDR3 bases: TGTGCCAGCAGATTCACAGGGGGAGGGTCAGAGACCCAGTACTTC.

This clonotype was seen a handful of times. V is TRBV30 and J is TRBJ2-1, with unresolved D. Between the trimmed V and J ends, which lost 1 base and 7 bases, there was a span of 8 bases. Germline V gives CDR1 GTSNPN, CDR2 SVGIG (reference sequence). The CDR3 totals 12 residues. CDR3 sequence (DNA): TGTGCCTGGAGTGCTTTGCAGAATGAGCAGTTCTTC. Translation: CAWSALQNEQFF.

V usage is TRBV29-1 and J usage is TRBJ2-7, with D perhaps matching TRBD1 (5 bases). V lost 5 bases to trimming and J lost 2 bases, with 19 bases between them. The CDR3 has 15 amino acids. CDR1 and CDR2 from the germline V gene are SQVTM and ANQGSEA. The CDR3 sequence is CSVLGFQGAPYEQYF. The CDR3 bases are TGCAGCGTTTTAGGTTTTCAAGGGGCCCCCTACGAGCAGTACTTC.

The J gene is TRBJ1-5, the V gene TRBV28; 9 bases agree with TRBD1. In germline, CDR1 is MDHEN, CDR2 SYDVKM. Germline trimming cut 7 bases from V and 4 bases from J; bases unmatched to any gene: 11. There are 16 residues in the CDR3. The CDR3 coding sequence is TGTGCCAGCACCTCCGGGACAGGGTCCCTTAATCAGCCCCAGCATTTT. Its protein is CASTSGTGSLNQPQHF.

This clonotype was observed many times. The chain carries TRBV20-1 and TRBJ2-5; 7 positions agree with TRBD1. V lost 1 base to trimming and J lost 4 bases; unmatched junction nucleotides: 12. The CDR3 has 16 amino acids. Germline CDR1 DFQATT, CDR2 SNEGSKA (reference sequence). The CDR3 DNA follows: TGCAGTGCTAGAGGAAAAGACAGGGTGAGGCGAGAGACCCAGTACTTC. Residues: CSARGKDRVRRETQYF.

This clonotype was detected a few times. The chain couples TRBV20-1 to TRBJ2-1, with 7 bases fitting TRBD2. This CDR3 is 16 amino acids long. Germline V gene data show CDR1 as DFQATT and CDR2 as SNEGSKA (reference sequence). Trimming at V came to 0 bases and at J to 4 bases, leaving 9 bases not matched to a gene. CDR3 coding DNA: TGCAGTGCTAGAGATCGGGGTAGCGGGTTGTACAATGAGCAGTTCTTC. Its protein is CSARDRGSGLYNEQFF.

This clonotype was detected ten times or more. The chain employs TRBV2 and TRBJ2-7, with D maybe TRBD1 (5 bases). The V gene lost 3 bases and the J gene lost 3 bases, with 6 bases spanning the gap. Germline lookup yields CDR1 SNHLY and CDR2 FYNNEI. This CDR3 contains 12 residues. For the CDR3, the DNA is TGTGCCAGCAGTGATGACAGCTACGAGCAGTACTTC. It translates to CASSDDSYEQYF. The variable domain in full, with the rest retrieved from reference TRBV2 and TRBJ2-7, is EPEVTQTPSHQVTQMGQEVILRCVPISNHLYFYWYRQILGQKVEFLVSFYNNEISEKSEIFDDQFSVERPDGSNFTLKIRSTKLEDSAMYFCASSDDSYEQYFGPGTRLTVT.

This clonotype came up many times. The V gene is TRBV28, the J gene TRBJ2-1, with a tentative D call TRBD2 (5 bases). Germline CDR1 reads MDHEN; CDR2 reads SYDVKM. Trimming removed 8 bases at V and 6 bases at J, with 17 bases between. This CDR3 is built from 14 residues. In nucleotides, the CDR3 is TGTGCCAGCTCATTCGGGCTAGCCTCCAATGAGCAGTTCTTC. This sequence encodes CASSFGLASNEQFF.

The rearrangement links TRBV9 to TRBJ2-2, with 12 nucleotides matching TRBD1. This CDR3 region has 15 residues. Germline assignment: CDR1 SGDLS and CDR2 YYNGEE. V lost 2 bases to trimming and J lost 8 bases; unmatched junction nucleotides: 4. The CDR3 reads CASSVGQGADGELFF. CDR3 in DNA: TGTGCCAGCAGCGTGGGACAGGGGGCGGATGGGGAGCTGTTTTTT.

Details on this clonotype: One end of the junction varies from germline; a read error may be responsible. V is TRBV5-1 and J is TRBJ2-3, with 13 bases lining up with TRBD2. The CDR3 runs 18 residues. The germline CDR1 and CDR2 sequences are SGHRS and YFSETQ. The CDR3 bases are TGCGCCAGCAGCCCCTGGACTAGCGGGAGCGCGGGGACAGATACGCAGTGTTTT. The encoded protein is CASSPWTSGSAGTDTQCF.

There are many counts of this clonotype. The chain employs TRBV20-1 and TRBJ2-1; 9 bases agree with TRBD2. Germline V lookup: CDR1 DFQATT, CDR2 SNEGSKA (reference sequence). Unmatched junction bases numbered 3, after V lost 5 bases and J lost 4 bases. The CDR3 is 13 amino acids. DNA of the CDR3: TGCAGTGCTCAGACTAGCGGTTACAATGAGCAGTTCTTC. It yields the protein CSAQTSGYNEQFF.

In this sample, this clonotype turned up many times. The chain's CDR3 is CASSLWGVSSYNEQFF. The CDR3 DNA sequence: TGTGCCAGCAGCTTATGGGGCGTTAGCTCCTACAATGAGCAGTTCTTC. The J gene is TRBJ2-1, the V gene TRBV7-9, with a weak D call TRBD1 (5 bases). CDR1 is SEHNR, CDR2 FQNEAQ, per germline (reference sequence). The V and J ends lost 2 bases and 0 bases respectively, with 11 bases between them. The CDR3 spans 16 residues.

The rearrangement joins TRBV6-1 to TRBJ1-2; tentatively, D is TRBD1 (6 bases). V was trimmed by 0 bases and J by 5 bases, leaving 13 bases between them. Germline V gives CDR1 MNHNS, CDR2 SASEGT. This CDR3 is 15 amino acids long. The CDR3 is CASSEAGRGIYGYTF. The CDR3 nucleotides read TGTGCCAGCAGTGAAGCAGGGAGGGGGATTTATGGCTACACCTTC.

The V and J genes are TRBV2 and TRBJ2-2; no firm D call. V was clipped by 1 base and J by 7 bases, with 7 bases between them. The CDR3 loop spans 13 amino acids. Germline lookup yields CDR1 SNHLY and CDR2 FYNNEI. This chain's CDR3 is CASSEERNGELFF. The CDR3 DNA is TGTGCCAGCAGTGAAGAGCGAAACGGGGAGCTGTTTTTT.

The chain couples TRBV7-9 to TRBJ2-7; 8 nucleotides match TRBD1. The CDR3 totals 14 residues. V was pared by 1 base and J by 7 bases, with 6 bases of the junction left unmatched. Germline CDR1 reads SEHNR; CDR2 reads FQNEAQ (reference sequence). The CDR3 DNA is TGTGCCAGCAGCTTAGTAGGACAGGGCCCGGAGCAGTACTTC. Protein sequence: CASSLVGQGPEQYF. The full variable domain, its missing parts supplied by reference TRBV7-9 and TRBJ2-7, is DTGVSQNPRHKITKRGQNVTFRCDPISEHNRLYWYRQTLGQGPEFLTYFQNEAQLEKSRLLSDRFSAERPKGSFSTLEIQRTEQGDSAMYLCASSLVGQGPEQYFGPGTRLTVT.

The CDR3: CSVEYRQSNEQFF. For the CDR3, the DNA is TGCAGCGTTGAATACAGGCAATCCAATGAGCAGTTCTTC. The V call is TRBV29-1, the J call TRBJ2-1, with D maybe TRBD1 (5 bases). Per germline, CDR1 SQVTM and CDR2 ANQGSEA. The V end was cut by 2 bases, the J end by 6 bases, with 11 bases between. The CDR3 sequence is 13 residues long.

The chain joins TRBV7-9 to TRBJ1-1; D is unclear. CDR3 length: 14 amino acids. Germline V gives CDR1 SEHNR, CDR2 FQNEAQ (reference sequence). The V gene lost 5 bases and the J gene lost 4 bases, with 14 bases spanning the gap. The CDR3 DNA reads TGTGCCAGCAGCCCCCCCCTTATCAGCACTGAAGCTTTCTTT. Its protein product is CASSPPLISTEAFF.

This clonotype occurred many times. This chain connects TRBV6-2 or TRBV6-3 to TRBJ2-5; 13 nucleotides agree with TRBD2. Germline assignment: CDR1 MNHEY and CDR2 SVGEGT. This CDR3 has 14 residues. V lost 6 bases, J lost 6 bases, and 4 bases stayed unmatched. The CDR3 DNA reads TGTGCCAGCAGCGGACTAGCGGGAGCTCAGACCCAGTACTTC. This gives the protein CASSGLAGAQTQYF.